Listed here are 5 T cell receptor beta chains from one sample, sequenced in a study of OX40 agonist ivuxolimab in advanced cancers. The method was immunoSEQ multiplex PCR; TCRdb's version includes in-frame clones alone and lacks a portion of them. The sample has about 77,000 clones, about 90% seen once. Sample: CD4+ or CD8+ T cells sorted from blood, taken in a trial of the OX40 agonist ivuxolimab. The origin of the receptors is an adult with an advanced solid tumor such as melanoma, head and neck, liver or kidney cancer.

The CDR3 region has the DNA TGTGCCAGCAGTGGGCTCATGGGGGGTCCCCTCCTGTACTTC. Protein product: CASSGLMGGPLLYF. This sequence joins TRBV2 and TRBJ2-4; TRBD2 might be the D (6 bases). CDR3 length equals 14 residues. Germline loops: CDR1 SNHLY, CDR2 FYNNEI. V lost 4 bases and J lost 15, with 22 bases in between.

The CDR3 coding sequence is TGCGCCAGCAGCTTGGACCCTGGCCGTCCCGGGGAGCTGTTTTTT. This encodes CASSLDPGRPGELFF. The chain is built from TRBV5-1 and TRBJ2-2; D is unresolved. Germline CDR1 reads SGHRS; CDR2 reads YFSETQ. The V end lost 0 bases, the J end lost 6 bases, and 12 bases lay between the germline ends. This CDR3 region has 15 residues. The entire variable domain, with the rest obtained from reference TRBV5-1 and TRBJ2-2, is as follows: KAGVTQTPRYLIKTRGQQVTLSCSPISGHRSVSWYQQTPGQGLQFLFEYFSETQRNKGNFPGRFSGRQFSNSRSEMNVSTLELGDSALYLCASSLDPGRPGELFFGEGSRLTVL.

V is TRBV7-8 and J is TRBJ1-1, with 7 bases that match TRBD1. The CDR3 is 14 residues long. Unmatched junction bases numbered 4, after V lost 5 bases and J lost 1 base. Germline-derived CDR1 and CDR2 are SGHVS and FQNEAQ. CDR3 nucleotide sequence: TGTGCCAGCAGCCGGGACAGCCAGAACACTGAAGCTTTCTTT. This translates into CASSRDSQNTEAFF.

The V gene is TRBV30, the J gene TRBJ1-2; 9 nucleotides align to TRBD1. V dropped 4 bases and J dropped 8; count of bases not matched to a gene: 5. The CDR3 loop spans 12 amino acids. CDR1 is GTSNPN, CDR2 SVGIG, per germline (reference sequence). This CDR3 is CAWTRDRAGYTF. DNA for the CDR3: TGTGCCTGGACCCGGGACAGGGCGGGCTACACCTTC.

The CDR3 nucleotides read TGTGCCAGCAGCCTCCTGACCGAGGGGGGCAATCAGCCCCAGCATTTT. This codes for CASSLLTEGGNQPQHF. The rearrangement joins TRBV4-2 to TRBJ1-5, with a possible D match to TRBD1 (6 bases). Trimming took off 4 bases at V and 2 bases at J, with 15 bases between the two ends. The CDR3 runs 16 residues. In germline, CDR1 is LGHNA, CDR2 YNFKEQ.